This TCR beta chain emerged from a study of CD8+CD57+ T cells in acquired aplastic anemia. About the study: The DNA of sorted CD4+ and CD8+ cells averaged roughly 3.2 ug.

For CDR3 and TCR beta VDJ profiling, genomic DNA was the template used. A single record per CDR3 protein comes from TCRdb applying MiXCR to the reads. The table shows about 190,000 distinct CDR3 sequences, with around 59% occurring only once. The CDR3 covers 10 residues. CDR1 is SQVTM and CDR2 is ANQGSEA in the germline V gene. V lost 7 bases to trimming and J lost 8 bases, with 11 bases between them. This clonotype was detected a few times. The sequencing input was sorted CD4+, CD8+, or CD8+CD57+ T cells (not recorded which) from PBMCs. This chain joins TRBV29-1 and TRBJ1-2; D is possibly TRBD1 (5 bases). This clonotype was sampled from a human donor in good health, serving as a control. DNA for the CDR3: TGCAGCGCCGGACAACAGGGCTACACCTTC. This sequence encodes CSAGQQGYTF.